The present TCR beta chain was sequenced within a study of blood T cell repertoires in COVID-19. About the research overall: The United States, Italy and Spain supplied acute and convalescent COVID-19 samples. PBMCs, B-cell-depleted T cells, or T cells were the source of the cDNA or gDNA that made up the material.

CDR3 length: 16 amino acids. Germline V CDR1 and CDR2: SGHNT, YYREEE (reference sequence). Trimming removed 1 base from V and 4 bases from J; junction bases left unmatched: 6. The authors' processing: Estimated nucleated cell counts came from reference gene primer amplification. Sequencing was performed with immunoSEQ multiplex PCR; in TCRdb, only in-frame clones are kept and a portion is missing. V, J and clone size were drawn from that table, and D and trimming were deduced from the DNA. The sample records 130,000 to 150,000 clones, approximately 87% being singletons. The chain has TRBV5-4 and TRBJ2-3; 10 bases fit TRBD2. The receptor comes from a woman in her forties or fifties with active or convalescent COVID-19. Sequencing was done on a sample of peripheral blood. CDR3: CASSLKTSGVADTQYF. The CDR3, as DNA: TGTGCCAGCAGCTTGAAAACTAGCGGGGTTGCAGATACGCAGTATTTT.